A single T cell receptor beta chain is shown here with its context. Its antigen is unidentified. The sample belongs to a study of shared clonotypes between healthy human individuals. Study-level findings and limits: Clonotypes shared by all four donors outscored non-shared clonotypes in generation probability.

The CDR3 covers 15 residues. Trimming took 1 base from V and 6 from J, leaving 16 bases between them. The germline gives CDR1 SGHVS, CDR2 FNYEAQ. Deep-level settings were used for running the assay. The authors distributed each subset's genomic DNA evenly over several immunoSEQ plates. In the sorted-subset replicate PCRs, 200 ng DNA, 30,000 or so T cell genomes, was used. Using immunoSEQ multiplex PCR, the repertoire was profiled, and TCRdb retains in-frame clones only, with some absent. The data show millions of clones, approximately 94% seen once. Terminally differentiated effector memory CD45RA+ cells were left out of the naive CD8 fraction, which was CD45RO-negative and positively selected for CCR7.

Sequences were obtained from naive CD8+ T cells sorted from blood. This TCR came from a man between 18 and 35 years old in good health. This chain joins TRBV7-6 and TRBJ2-7; possibly TRBD1 for D (6 bases). The CDR3 region is CASSLGQGPASEQYF. CDR3 nucleotides: TGTGCCAGCAGCTTAGGGCAGGGGCCGGCAAGCGAGCAGTACTTC.